The present T cell receptor (beta chain) was sequenced within a study of cytomegalovirus exposure and HLA in healthy donors. Study results and caveats: Some V segments could not be told apart, so they were left out, TRBV6-2 and TRBV6-3 among them.

Between the trimmed V and J ends, which lost 0 bases and 8 bases, there was a span of 10 bases. CDR1 is ENHRY, CDR2 SYGVKD, per germline. The CDR3 totals 13 residues. Researchers ran the PCR with 60 Vbeta and 13 Jbeta primers. Clones were read by immunoSEQ multiplex PCR, and TCRdb kept only the in-frame ones, dropping some. The data contain some 160,000 clones, around 84% of them singletons. In this sample, this clone turned up a few times. Its antigen is as yet unknown. Though probably carrying unrecorded immune exposures, donors were nominally healthy at sampling. The rearrangement links TRBV10-3 to TRBJ1-1; D gene ambiguous. This sequence was found in a man aged 25-40 years in good health and CMV-seropositive. The sample taken for sequencing was PBMCs. CDR3 DNA sequence: TGTGCCATCAGTGAGTCTGAGGCCCGGGAAGCTTTCTTT. It yields the protein CAISESEAREAFF.